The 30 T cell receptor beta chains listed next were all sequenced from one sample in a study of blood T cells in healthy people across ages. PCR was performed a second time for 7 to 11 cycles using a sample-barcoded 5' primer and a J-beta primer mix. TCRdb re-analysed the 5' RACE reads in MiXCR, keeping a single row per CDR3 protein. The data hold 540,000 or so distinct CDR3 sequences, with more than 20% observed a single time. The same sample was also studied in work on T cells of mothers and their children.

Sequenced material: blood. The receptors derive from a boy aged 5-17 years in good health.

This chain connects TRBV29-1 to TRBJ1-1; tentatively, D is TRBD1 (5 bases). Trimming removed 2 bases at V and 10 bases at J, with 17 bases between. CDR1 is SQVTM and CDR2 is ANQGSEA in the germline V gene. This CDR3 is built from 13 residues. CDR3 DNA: TGCAGCGTTGAACTCGCCTCAGGGATTACAGCTTTCTTT. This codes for CSVELASGITAFF.

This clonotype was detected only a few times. The CDR3 DNA reads TGTGCCAGCCGAAGGGGGAGTTTGAATGAGCAGTTCTTC. It yields the protein CASRRGSLNEQFF. The gene calls are TRBV6-1 and TRBJ2-1; tentatively, D is TRBD1 (6 bases). V gave up 8 bases and J gave up 7 bases, with 15 bases separating them. CDR3 length: 13 amino acids. Germline V gene lookup returns CDR1 MNHNS and CDR2 SASEGT.

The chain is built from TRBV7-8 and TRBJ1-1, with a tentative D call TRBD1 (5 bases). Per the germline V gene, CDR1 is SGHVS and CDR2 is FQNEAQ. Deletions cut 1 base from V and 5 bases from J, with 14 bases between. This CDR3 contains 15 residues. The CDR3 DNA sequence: TGTGCCAGCAGCTTAGTAATGGGACGGGAAACTGAAGCTTTCTTT. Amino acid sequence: CASSLVMGRETEAFF.

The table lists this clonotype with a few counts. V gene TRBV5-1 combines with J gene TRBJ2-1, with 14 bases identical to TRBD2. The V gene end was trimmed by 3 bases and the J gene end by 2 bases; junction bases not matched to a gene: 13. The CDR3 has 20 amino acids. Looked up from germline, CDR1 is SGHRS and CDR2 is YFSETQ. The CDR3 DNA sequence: TGCGCCAGCAGCTCGGGACTAGCGGGAGCCGGCCTTGAGCCCTACAATGAGCAGTTCTTC. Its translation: CASSSGLAGAGLEPYNEQFF. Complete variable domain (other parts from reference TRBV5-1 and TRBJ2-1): KAGVTQTPRYLIKTRGQQVTLSCSPISGHRSVSWYQQTPGQGLQFLFEYFSETQRNKGNFPGRFSGRQFSNSRSEMNVSTLELGDSALYLCASSSGLAGAGLEPYNEQFFGPGTRLTVL.

The CDR3 DNA is TGTGCCAGCAGCGGAGGACGGGGGAGGGCCGGGGAGCTGTTTTTT. Protein product: CASSGGRGRAGELFF. The gene calls are TRBV9 and TRBJ2-2; 7 nucleotides agree with TRBD2. The CDR3 totals 15 residues. After removal of 3 bases from V and 6 bases from J, the junction contained 8 bases not matched to a gene. Germline assignment: CDR1 SGDLS and CDR2 YYNGEE.

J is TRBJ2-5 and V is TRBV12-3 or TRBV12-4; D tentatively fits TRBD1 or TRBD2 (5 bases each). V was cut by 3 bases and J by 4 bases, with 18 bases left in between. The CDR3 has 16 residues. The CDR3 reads CASSFHSSVGGETQYF. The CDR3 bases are TGTGCCAGCAGTTTTCACTCCTCGGTTGGGGGAGAGACCCAGTACTTC.

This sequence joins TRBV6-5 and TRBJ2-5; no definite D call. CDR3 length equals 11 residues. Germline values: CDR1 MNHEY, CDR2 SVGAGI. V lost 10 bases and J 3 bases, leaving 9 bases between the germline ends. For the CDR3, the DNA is TGTGCCACCCAACCCAAAGAGACCCAGTACTTC. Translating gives CATQPKETQYF.

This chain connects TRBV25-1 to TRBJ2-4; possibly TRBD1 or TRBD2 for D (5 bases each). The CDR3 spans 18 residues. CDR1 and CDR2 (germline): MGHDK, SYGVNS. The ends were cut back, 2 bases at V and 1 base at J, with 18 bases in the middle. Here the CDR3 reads CASSERAMGERAKNIQYF. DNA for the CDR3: TGTGCCAGCAGTGAACGCGCCATGGGGGAGAGGGCCAAAAACATTCAGTACTTC. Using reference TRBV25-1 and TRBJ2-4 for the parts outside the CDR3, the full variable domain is EADIYQTPRYLVIGTGKKITLECSQTMGHDKMYWYQQDPGMELHLIHYSYGVNSTEKGDLSSESTVSRIRTEHFPLTLESARPSHTSQYLCASSERAMGERAKNIQYFGAGTRLSVL.

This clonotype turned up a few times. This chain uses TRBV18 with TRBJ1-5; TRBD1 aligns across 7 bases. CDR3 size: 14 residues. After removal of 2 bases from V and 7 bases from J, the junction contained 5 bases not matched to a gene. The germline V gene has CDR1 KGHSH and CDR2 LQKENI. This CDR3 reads CASSPSGRGQPQHF. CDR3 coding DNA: TGTGCCAGCTCACCAAGTGGCAGGGGGCAGCCCCAGCATTTT.

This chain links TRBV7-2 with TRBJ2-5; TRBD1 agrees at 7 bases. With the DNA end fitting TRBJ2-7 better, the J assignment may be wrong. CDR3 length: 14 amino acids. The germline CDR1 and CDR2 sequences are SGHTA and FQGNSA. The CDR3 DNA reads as TGTGCCAGCAGCAAAAACAGGGGTAACTACGAGCAGTACTTC. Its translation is CASSKNRGNYEQYF.

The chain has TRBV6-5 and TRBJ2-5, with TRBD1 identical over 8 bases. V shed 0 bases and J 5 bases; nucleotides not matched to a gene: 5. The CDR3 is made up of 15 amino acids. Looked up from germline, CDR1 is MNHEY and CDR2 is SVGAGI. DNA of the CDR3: TGTGCCAGCAGTTACTCACCAGGGGGCGGGGAGACCCAGTACTTC. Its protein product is CASSYSPGGGETQYF.

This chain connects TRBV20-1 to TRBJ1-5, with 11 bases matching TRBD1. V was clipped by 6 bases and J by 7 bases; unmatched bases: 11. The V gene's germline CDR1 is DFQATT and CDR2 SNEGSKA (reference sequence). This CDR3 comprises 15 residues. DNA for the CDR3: TGCAGTGCCCCGTCGGGACAGGGGGGTTCCCAGCCCCAGCATTTT. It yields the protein CSAPSGQGGSQPQHF.

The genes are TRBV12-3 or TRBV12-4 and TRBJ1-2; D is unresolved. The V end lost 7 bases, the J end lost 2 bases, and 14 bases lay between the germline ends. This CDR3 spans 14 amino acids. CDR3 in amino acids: CASTPRFENYGYTF. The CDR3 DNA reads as TGTGCCAGCACCCCCCGGTTTGAGAACTATGGCTACACCTTC.

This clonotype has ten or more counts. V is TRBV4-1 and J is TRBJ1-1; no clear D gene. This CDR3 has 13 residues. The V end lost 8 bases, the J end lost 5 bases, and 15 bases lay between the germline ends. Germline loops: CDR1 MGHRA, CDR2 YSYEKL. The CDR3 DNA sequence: TGCGCCAGCCTGGAGGGTTCGGGAACTGAAGCTTTCTTT. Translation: CASLEGSGTEAFF.

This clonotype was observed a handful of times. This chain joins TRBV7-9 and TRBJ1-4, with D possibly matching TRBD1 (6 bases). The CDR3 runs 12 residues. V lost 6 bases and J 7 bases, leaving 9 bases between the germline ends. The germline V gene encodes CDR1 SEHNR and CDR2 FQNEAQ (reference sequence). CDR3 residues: CASRKGVEKLFF. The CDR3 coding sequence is TGTGCCAGCAGAAAGGGGGTTGAAAAACTGTTTTTT.

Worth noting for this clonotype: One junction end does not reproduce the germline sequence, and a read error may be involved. Here the CDR3 DNA reads TGTGCCAGCAGTGACCTAGACTTC. Translation: CASSDLDF. This rearrangement joins TRBV6-1 to TRBJ2-5, with no clear D. The CDR3 has 8 residues. Germline assignment: CDR1 MNHNS and CDR2 SASEGT.

CDR3 residues: CASSMTTSTDTQYF. DNA for the CDR3: TGTGCCAGCAGTATGACAACTAGCACAGATACGCAGTATTTT. V gene TRBV27 combines with J gene TRBJ2-3; D not certain. The CDR3 spans 14 residues. Germline V gene lookup returns CDR1 MNHEY and CDR2 SMNVEV (reference sequence). V was cut by 5 bases and J by 0 bases, with 9 bases left in between.

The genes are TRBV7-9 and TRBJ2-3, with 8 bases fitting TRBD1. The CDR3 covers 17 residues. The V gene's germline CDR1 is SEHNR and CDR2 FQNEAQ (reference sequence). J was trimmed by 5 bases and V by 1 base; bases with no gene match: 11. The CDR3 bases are TGTGCCAGCAGCTTAGTCGGGGGTGGACAGGGTCGAGATACGCAGTATTTT. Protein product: CASSLVGGGQGRDTQYF.

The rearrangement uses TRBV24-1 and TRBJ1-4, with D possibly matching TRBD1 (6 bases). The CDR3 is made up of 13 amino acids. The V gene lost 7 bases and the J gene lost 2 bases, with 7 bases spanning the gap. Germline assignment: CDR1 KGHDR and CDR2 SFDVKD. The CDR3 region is CATSRGTNEKLFF. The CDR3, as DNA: TGTGCCACCAGCAGGGGTACTAATGAAAAACTGTTTTTT.

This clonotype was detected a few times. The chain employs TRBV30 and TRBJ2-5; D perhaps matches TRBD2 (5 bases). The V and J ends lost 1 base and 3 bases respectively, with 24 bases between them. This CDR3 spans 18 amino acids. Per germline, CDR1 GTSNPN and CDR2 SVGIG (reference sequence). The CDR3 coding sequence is TGTGCCTGGAGTGAGACGGGGTGGACCAAATCAGGTGAAGAGACCCAGTACTTC. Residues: CAWSETGWTKSGEETQYF.

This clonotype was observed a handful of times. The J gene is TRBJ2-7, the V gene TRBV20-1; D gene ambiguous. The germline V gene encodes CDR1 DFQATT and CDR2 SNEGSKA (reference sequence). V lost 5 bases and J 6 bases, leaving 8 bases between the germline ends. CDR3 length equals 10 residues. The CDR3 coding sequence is TGCAGTGCTCACCGGGCCGAGCAGTACTTC. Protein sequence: CSAHRAEQYF.

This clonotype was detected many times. CDR3 nucleotides: TGTGCCAGCAGTCCCCGGAGTTCCTACGAGCAGTACTTC. This codes for CASSPRSSYEQYF. V gene TRBV6-2 or TRBV6-3 combines with J gene TRBJ2-7, with D unresolved. The CDR3 contains 13 residues. Germline CDR1 reads MNHEY; CDR2 reads SVGEGT. With 5 bases removed from V and 1 base from J, the gap between germline ends came to 9 bases.

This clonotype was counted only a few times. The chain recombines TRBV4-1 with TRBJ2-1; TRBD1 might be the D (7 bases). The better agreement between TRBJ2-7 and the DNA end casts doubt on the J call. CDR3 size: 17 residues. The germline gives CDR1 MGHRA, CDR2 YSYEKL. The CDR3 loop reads CASSQPLTGRPYYEQYF. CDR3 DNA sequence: TGCGCCAGCAGCCAACCCCTGACAGGGAGGCCCTACTACGAGCAGTACTTC.

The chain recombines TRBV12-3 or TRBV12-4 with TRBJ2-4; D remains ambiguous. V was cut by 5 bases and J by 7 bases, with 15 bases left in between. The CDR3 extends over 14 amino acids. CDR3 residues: CASSIGNSWNIQYF. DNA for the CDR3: TGTGCCAGCAGTATTGGAAACTCATGGAACATTCAGTACTTC.

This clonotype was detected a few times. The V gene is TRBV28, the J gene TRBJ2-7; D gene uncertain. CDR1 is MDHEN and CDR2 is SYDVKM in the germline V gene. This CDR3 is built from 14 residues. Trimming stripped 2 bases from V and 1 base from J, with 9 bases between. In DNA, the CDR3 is TGTGCCAGCAGTTTACCCCTATTATCCTACGAGCAGTACTTC. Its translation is CASSLPLLSYEQYF.

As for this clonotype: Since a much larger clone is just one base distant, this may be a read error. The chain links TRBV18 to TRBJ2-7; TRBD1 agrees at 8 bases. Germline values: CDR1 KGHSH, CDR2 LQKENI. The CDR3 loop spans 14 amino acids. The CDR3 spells CASLPPGQDYEQYF. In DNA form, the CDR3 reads TGTGCCAGCTTACCACCGGGACAGGACTACGAGCAGTACTTC.

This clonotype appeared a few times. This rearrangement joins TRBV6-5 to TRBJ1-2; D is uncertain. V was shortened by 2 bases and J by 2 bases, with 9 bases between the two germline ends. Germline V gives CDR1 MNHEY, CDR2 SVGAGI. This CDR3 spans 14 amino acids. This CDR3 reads CASSYKQKNYGYTF. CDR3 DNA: TGTGCCAGCAGTTACAAACAAAAAAACTATGGCTACACCTTC.

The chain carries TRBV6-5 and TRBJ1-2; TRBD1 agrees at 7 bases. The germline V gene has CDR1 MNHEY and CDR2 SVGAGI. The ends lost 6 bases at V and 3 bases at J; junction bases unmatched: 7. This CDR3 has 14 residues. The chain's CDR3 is CASRRTGAYYGYTF. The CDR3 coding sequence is TGTGCCAGCAGACGGACAGGAGCCTACTATGGCTACACCTTC.

The CDR3, as DNA: TGTGCCAGCAGCTATCCACAGGGTACTAATGAAAAACTGTTTTTT. Its protein is CASSYPQGTNEKLFF. The rearrangement links TRBV7-9 to TRBJ1-4; possible D gene TRBD1, 6 bases. Germline V gene data show CDR1 as SEHNR and CDR2 as FQNEAQ (reference sequence). V was shortened by 4 bases and J by 2 bases, with 11 bases between the two germline ends. The CDR3 covers 15 residues.

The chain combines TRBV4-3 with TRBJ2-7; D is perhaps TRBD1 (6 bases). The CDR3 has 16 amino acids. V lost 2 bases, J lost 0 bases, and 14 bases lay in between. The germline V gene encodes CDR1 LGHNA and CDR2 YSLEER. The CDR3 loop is CASSQQQGVLSYEQYF. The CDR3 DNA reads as TGCGCCAGCAGCCAACAACAGGGAGTCCTCTCCTACGAGCAGTACTTC.